Shown below are 3 T cell receptor beta chains from a single sample sequenced in a study of cytomegalovirus exposure and HLA in healthy donors. TCRdb's table, derived via immunoSEQ multiplex PCR, lists solely in-frame clones and lacks some. The table lists approximately 210,000 clones, around 88% of them singletons. Sequenced input: PBMCs. These receptor sequences come from a young woman in good health and CMV-seronegative.

The J gene is TRBJ2-5, the V gene TRBV5-1, with 8 positions matching TRBD2. Germline V gives CDR1 SGHRS, CDR2 YFSETQ. The length of the CDR3 is 15 residues. V lost 2 bases to trimming and J lost 2 bases; unmatched junction nucleotides: 5. In DNA, the CDR3 is TGCGCCAGCAGCTTACTAGCGGTCCCTCAAGAGACCCAGTACTTC. It is translated as CASSLLAVPQETQYF.

The V and J genes are TRBV7-2 and TRBJ1-2, with D perhaps matching TRBD1 (5 bases). Trimming took 2 bases from V and 2 from J, leaving 12 bases between them. This CDR3 has 15 amino acids. Germline CDR1 is SGHTA and CDR2 is FQGNSA. In DNA, the CDR3 is TGTGCCAGCAGCTTACCGGGGGTGTGGAACTATGGCTACACCTTC. Translation: CASSLPGVWNYGYTF. Full variable domain (outside the CDR3, taken from reference TRBV7-2 and TRBJ1-2): GAGVSQSPSNKVTEKGKDVELRCDPISGHTALYWYRQSLGQGLEFLIYFQGNSAPDKSGLPSDRFSAERTGGSVSTLTIQRTQQEDSAVYLCASSLPGVWNYGYTFGSGTRLTVV.

This clone was seen a single time. This chain links TRBV7-3 with TRBJ2-2, with TRBD1 matching over 10 bases. The CDR3 covers 16 residues. Germline V gene lookup returns CDR1 SGHTA and CDR2 FQGTGA. V was clipped by 4 bases and J by 5 bases; unmatched bases: 7. This CDR3 reads CASSSRTGGDTGELFF. CDR3 nucleotides: TGTGCCAGCAGCTCCCGGACAGGGGGAGATACCGGGGAGCTGTTTTTT. The full variable domain, rest sourced from reference TRBV7-3 and TRBJ2-2, is GAGVSQTPSNKVTEKGKYVELRCDPISGHTALYWYRQSLGQGPEFLIYFQGTGAADDSGLPNDRFFAVRPEGSVSTLKIQRTERGDSAVYLCASSSRTGGDTGELFFGEGSRLTVL.